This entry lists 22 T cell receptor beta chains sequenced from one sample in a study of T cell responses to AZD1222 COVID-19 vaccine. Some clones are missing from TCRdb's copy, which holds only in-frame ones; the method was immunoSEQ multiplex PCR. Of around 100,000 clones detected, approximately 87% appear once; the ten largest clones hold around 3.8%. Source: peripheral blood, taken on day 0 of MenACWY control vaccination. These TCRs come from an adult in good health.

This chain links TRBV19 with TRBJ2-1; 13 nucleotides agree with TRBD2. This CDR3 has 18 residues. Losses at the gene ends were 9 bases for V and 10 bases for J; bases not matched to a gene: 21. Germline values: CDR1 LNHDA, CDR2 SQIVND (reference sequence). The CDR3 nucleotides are TGTGCCAGCGCCCCGGGACTAGCGGGGTGGGGTCATGAAGGGGAGCAGTTCTTC. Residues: CASAPGLAGWGHEGEQFF. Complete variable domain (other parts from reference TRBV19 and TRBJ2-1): DGGITQSPKYLFRKEGQNVTLSCEQNLNHDAMYWYRQDPGQGLRLIYYSQIVNDFQKGDIAEGYSVSREKKESFPLTVTSAQKNPTAFYLCASAPGLAGWGHEGEQFFGPGTRLTVL.

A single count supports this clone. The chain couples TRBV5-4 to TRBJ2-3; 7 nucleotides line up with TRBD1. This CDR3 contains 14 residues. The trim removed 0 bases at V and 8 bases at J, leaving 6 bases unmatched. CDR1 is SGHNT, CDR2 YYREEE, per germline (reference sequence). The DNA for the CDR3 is TGTGCCAGCAGCTTGGACAGGGGCGCGGGTACGCAGTATTTT. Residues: CASSLDRGAGTQYF.

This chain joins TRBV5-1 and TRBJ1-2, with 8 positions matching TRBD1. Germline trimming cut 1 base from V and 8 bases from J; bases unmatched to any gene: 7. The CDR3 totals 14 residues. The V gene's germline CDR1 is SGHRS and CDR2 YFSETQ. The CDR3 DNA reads TGCGCCAGCAGCTTGTCGACAGGGGCAGGAGGCTACACCTTC. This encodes CASSLSTGAGGYTF.

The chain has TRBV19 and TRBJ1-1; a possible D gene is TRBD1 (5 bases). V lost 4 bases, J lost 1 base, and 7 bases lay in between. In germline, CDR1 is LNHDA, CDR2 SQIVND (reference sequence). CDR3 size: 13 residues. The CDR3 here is CASSKGPNTEAFF. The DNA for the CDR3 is TGTGCCAGTAGTAAGGGACCGAACACTGAAGCTTTCTTT.

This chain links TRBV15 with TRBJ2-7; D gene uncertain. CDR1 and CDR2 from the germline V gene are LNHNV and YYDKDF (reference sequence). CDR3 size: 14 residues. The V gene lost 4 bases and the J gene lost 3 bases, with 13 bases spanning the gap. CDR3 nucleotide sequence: TGTGCCACCAGCAAGTCAGATACCGTCTACGAGCAGTACTTC. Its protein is CATSKSDTVYEQYF.

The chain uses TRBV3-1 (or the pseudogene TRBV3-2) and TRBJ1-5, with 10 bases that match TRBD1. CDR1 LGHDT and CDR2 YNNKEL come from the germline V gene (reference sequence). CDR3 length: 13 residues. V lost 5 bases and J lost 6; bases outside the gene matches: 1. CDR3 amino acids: CASSRQGAQPQHF. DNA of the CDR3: TGTGCCAGCAGCAGACAGGGGGCTCAGCCCCAGCATTTT.

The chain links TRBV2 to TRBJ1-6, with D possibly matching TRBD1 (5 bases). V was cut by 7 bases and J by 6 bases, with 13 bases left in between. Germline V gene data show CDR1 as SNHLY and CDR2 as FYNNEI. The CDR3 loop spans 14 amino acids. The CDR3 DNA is TGTGCCAGCACCACCGGGACTATTAATTCACCCCTCCACTTT. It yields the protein CASTTGTINSPLHF.

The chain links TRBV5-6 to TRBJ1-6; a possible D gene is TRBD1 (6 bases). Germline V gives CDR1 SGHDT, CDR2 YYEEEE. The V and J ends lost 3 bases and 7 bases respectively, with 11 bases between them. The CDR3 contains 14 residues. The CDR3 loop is CASSSRGHNSPLHF. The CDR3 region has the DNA TGTGCCAGCAGCTCTCGGGGGCACAATTCACCCCTCCACTTT.

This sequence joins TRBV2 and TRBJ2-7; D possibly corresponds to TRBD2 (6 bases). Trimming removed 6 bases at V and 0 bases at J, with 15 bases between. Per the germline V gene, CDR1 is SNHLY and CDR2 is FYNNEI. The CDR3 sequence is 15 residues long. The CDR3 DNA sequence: TGTGCCAGCAGGGGGGAGGCAGTGAGCTCCTACGAGCAGTACTTC. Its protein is CASRGEAVSSYEQYF.

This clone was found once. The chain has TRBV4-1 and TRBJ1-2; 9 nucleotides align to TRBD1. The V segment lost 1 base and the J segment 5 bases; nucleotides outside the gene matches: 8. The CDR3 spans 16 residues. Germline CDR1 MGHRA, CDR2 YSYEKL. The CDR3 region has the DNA TGCGCCAGCAGCCAAGTTGGTCCCGGGACAGGGTATGGCTACACCTTC. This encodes CASSQVGPGTGYGYTF.

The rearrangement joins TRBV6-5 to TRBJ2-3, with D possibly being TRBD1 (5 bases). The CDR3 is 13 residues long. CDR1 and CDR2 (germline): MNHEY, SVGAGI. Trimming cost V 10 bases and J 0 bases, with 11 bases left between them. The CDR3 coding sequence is TGTGCCACCCAGACAGCGAGCACAGATACGCAGTATTTT. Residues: CATQTASTDTQYF.

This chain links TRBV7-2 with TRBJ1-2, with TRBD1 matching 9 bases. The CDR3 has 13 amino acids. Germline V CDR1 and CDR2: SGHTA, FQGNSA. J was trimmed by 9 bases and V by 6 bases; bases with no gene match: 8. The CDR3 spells CASRNQQGASYTF. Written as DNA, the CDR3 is TGTGCCAGCAGAAATCAACAGGGGGCCAGCTACACCTTC.

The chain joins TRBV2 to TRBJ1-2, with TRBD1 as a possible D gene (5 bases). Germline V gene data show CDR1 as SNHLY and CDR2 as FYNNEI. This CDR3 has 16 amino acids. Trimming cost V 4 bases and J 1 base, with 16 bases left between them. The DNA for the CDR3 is TGTGCCAGCAGTGCCGGGACGGAGACTCGTAACTATGGCTACACCTTC. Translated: CASSAGTETRNYGYTF.

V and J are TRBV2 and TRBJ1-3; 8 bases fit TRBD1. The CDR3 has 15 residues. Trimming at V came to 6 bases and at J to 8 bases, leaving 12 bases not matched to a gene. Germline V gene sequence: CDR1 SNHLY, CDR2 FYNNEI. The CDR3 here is CASSETGVGGDTIYF. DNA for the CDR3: TGTGCCAGCAGCGAGACAGGGGTAGGGGGAGACACCATATATTTT.

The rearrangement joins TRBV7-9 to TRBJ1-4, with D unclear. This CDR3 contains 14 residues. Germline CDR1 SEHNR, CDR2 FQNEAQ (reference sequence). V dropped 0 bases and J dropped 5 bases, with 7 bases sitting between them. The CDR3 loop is CASSLATGNEKLFF. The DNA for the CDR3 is TGTGCCAGCAGCTTAGCTACGGGGAATGAAAAACTGTTTTTT.

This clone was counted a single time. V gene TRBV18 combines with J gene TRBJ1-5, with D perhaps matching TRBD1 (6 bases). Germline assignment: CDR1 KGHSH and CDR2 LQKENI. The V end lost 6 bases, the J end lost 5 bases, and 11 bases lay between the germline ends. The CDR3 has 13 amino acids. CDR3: CASSPEGDQPQHF. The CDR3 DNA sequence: TGTGCCAGCTCCCCGGAGGGGGATCAGCCCCAGCATTTT.

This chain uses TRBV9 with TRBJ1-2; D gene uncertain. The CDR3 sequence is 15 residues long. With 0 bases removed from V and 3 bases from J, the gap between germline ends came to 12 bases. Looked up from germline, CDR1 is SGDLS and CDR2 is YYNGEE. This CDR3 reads CASSVEYSSHYGYTF. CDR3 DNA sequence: TGTGCCAGCAGCGTAGAGTACAGCTCACACTATGGCTACACCTTC.

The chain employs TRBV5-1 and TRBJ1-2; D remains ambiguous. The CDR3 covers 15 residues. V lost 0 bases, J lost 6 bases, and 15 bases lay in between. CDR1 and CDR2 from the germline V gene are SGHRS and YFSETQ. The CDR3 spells CASSLGLVPRDGYTF. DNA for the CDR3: TGCGCCAGCAGCTTGGGGCTAGTTCCAAGAGATGGCTACACCTTC.

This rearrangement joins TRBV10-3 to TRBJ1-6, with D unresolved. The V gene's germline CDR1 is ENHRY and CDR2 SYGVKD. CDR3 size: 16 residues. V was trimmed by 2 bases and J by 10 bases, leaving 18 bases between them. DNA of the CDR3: TGTGCCATCAGTGAGAGACACTCCCGCGAGGGATCACCCCTCCACTTT. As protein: CAISERHSREGSPLHF.

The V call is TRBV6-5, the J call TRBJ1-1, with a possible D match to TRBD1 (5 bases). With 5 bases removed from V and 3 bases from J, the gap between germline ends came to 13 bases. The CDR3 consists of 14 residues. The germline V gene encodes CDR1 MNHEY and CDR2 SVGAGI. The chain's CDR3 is CASSIPREYTEAFF. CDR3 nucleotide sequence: TGTGCCAGCAGTATCCCCAGGGAGTACACTGAAGCTTTCTTT.

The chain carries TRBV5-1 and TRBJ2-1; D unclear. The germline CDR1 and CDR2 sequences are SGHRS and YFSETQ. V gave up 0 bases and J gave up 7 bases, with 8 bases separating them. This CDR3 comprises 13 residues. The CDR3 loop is CASSLGPANEQFF. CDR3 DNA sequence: TGCGCCAGCAGCTTGGGACCAGCAAATGAGCAGTTCTTC.

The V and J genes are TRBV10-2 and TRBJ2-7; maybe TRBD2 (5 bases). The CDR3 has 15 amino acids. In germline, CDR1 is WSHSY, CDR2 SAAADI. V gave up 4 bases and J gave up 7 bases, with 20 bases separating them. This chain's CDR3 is CASSVDIAGVIEQYF. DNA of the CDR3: TGCGCCAGCAGTGTAGACATCGCCGGGGTGATTGAGCAGTACTTC.